This TCR beta chain was identified in a study of blood T cell repertoires in COVID-19. Background on the study: The cDNA or gDNA used as material had been derived from T cells, B-cell-depleted T cells, or PBMCs.

TCRdb keeps only in-frame clones here, not all; method: immunoSEQ multiplex PCR. The sample lists approximately 490,000 clones; roughly 90% were seen once. In terms of age and location, participants ranged from about 18 to 90 years and lived in fewer than 30 US areas. The study assigned cohorts using participant-reported clinical history. Either two negative PCRs, clearance, or symptom resolution qualified Cohort 3 donors as recovered. This TCR was recovered from a woman under 30 who had recovered from COVID-19. The specimen was PBMCs or T cells enriched from blood (not recorded which).

CDR3 bases: TGTGCCAGCAGCTTGGCCGTCGGGGGGAACACCATATATTTT. Translation: CASSLAVGGNTIYF. The rearrangement joins TRBV5-6 to TRBJ1-3, with D perhaps TRBD1 (5 bases). In germline, CDR1 is SGHDT, CDR2 YYEEEE. This CDR3 spans 14 amino acids. The V gene lost 0 bases and the J gene lost 7 bases, with 11 bases spanning the gap.